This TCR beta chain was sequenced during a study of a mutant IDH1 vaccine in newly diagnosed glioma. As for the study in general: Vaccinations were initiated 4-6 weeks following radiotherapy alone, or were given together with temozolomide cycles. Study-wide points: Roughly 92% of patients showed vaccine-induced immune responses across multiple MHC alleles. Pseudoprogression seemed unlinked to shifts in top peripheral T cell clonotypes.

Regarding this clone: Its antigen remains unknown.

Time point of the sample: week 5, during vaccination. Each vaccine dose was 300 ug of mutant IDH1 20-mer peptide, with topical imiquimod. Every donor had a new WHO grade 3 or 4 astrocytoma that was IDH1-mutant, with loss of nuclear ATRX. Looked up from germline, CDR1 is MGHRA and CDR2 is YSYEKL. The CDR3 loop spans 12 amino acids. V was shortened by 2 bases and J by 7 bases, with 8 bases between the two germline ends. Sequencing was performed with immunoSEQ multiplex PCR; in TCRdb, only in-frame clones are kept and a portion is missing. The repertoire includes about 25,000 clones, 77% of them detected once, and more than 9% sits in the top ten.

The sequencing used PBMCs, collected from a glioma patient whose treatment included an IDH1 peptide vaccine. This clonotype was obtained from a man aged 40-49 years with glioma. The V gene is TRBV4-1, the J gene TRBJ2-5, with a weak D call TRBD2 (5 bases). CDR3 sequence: CASSQPEGTQYF. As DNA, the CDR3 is TGCGCCAGCAGCCAACCCGAGGGGACCCAGTACTTC.